Listed below are T cell receptor beta chains from one sample, sequenced in a study of cytomegalovirus exposure and HLA in healthy donors. Assay: immunoSEQ multiplex PCR; the TCRdb copy retains only in-frame clones and omits some. The sample shows 150,000 or so clones, approximately 78% of them seen only once. Source material: PBMCs. The receptor source for this set is a woman under 30 in good health and CMV-seronegative. The CDR3 runs from the conserved cysteine through the conserved F or W. Fields, in order: J gene, D gene, V gene, CDR3 DNA, CDR3 protein. D genes are given only for firm matches.

>TRBJ1-1|NA|TRBV27
TGTGCCAGCAGTCCCTGGGCCAAAAAGGGGACTGAAGCTTTCTTT
CASSPWAKKGTEAFF
>TRBJ2-1|NA|TRBV25-1
TGTGCCAGCAGTCCAAGACCCGGACTGGAGGGGAATGAGCAGTTCTTC
CASSPRPGLEGNEQFF
>TRBJ2-7|NA|TRBV7-2
TGTGCCAGCAGCTCCATGGGGCCCGACGAGCAGTACTTC
CASSSMGPDEQYF
>TRBJ1-2|NA|TRBV15
TGTGCCACCAGCAGAGATTTGGGGGGTACCTATGGCTACACCTTC
CATSRDLGGTYGYTF
>TRBJ2-3|NA|TRBV7-6
TGTGCCAGCAGCTTAGCAGTGGGCGGGCCCACAGATACGCAGTATTTT
CASSLAVGGPTDTQYF
>TRBJ2-3|NA|TRBV6-1
TGTGCCAGCAACCAGGGACAAGATACGCAGTATTTT
CASNQGQDTQYF
>TRBJ2-7|NA|TRBV7-2
TGTGCCAGCAGCTTAGTTTCAGGGTACGAGCAGTACTTC
CASSLVSGYEQYF
>TRBJ2-3|NA|TRBV19
TGTGCCAGTAGTATAGTTGGGGCCACGGGCACAGATACGCAGTATTTT
CASSIVGATGTDTQYF
>TRBJ1-4|NA|TRBV5-1
TGCGCCAGCAGGGTTGCGGCTAATGAAAAACTGTTTTTT
CASRVAANEKLFF
>TRBJ1-1|NA|TRBV19
TGTGCCAGTAGTATCAGGGGGAACACTGAAGCTTTCTTT
CASSIRGNTEAFF
>TRBJ2-3|TRBD2|TRBV23-1
TGCGCCAGCAGTCAATCGCTGACTAGCGGACCCACAGATACGCAGTATTTT
CASSQSLTSGPTDTQYF
>TRBJ2-5|NA|TRBV6-5
TGTGCCAGCAGCCCCGGACAGGTCAGCGGGGAGACCCAGTACTTC
CASSPGQVSGETQYF
>TRBJ2-5|TRBD1|TRBV12-5
TGTGCTAGTGGTCAAACACCCCCTCTAGGGACAGGGGGTCAAGAGACCCAGTACTTC
CASGQTPPLGTGGQETQYF
>TRBJ2-3|TRBD1|TRBV5-6
TGTGCCAGCACCTTGGGTCGGACAGGGGGTACGCAGTATTTT
CASTLGRTGGTQYF
>TRBJ1-5|NA|TRBV28
TGTGCCAGCAAAAATGGACAGTCCACGGCCCAGCATTTT
CASKNGQSTAQHF
>TRBJ2-2|TRBD1|TRBV2
TGTGCCAGCAGTCATAACAGGGGGGACGGGGAGCTGTTTTTT
CASSHNRGDGELFF
>TRBJ2-1|TRBD2|TRBV11-2
TGTGCCAGCAGCCTCCCCATGGATAGGGCGGGAGTTTTTAATGAGCAGTTCTTC
CASSLPMDRAGVFNEQFF
>TRBJ2-7|NA|TRBV4-2
TGTGCCAGCAGCCAAGGGAGTGGGTACGAGCAGTACTTC
CASSQGSGYEQYF
>TRBJ2-7|TRBD2|TRBV5-6
TGTGCCAGCAGCTTCGGGTCGGGAGGACTCCCCTACGAGCAGTACTTC
CASSFGSGGLPYEQYF